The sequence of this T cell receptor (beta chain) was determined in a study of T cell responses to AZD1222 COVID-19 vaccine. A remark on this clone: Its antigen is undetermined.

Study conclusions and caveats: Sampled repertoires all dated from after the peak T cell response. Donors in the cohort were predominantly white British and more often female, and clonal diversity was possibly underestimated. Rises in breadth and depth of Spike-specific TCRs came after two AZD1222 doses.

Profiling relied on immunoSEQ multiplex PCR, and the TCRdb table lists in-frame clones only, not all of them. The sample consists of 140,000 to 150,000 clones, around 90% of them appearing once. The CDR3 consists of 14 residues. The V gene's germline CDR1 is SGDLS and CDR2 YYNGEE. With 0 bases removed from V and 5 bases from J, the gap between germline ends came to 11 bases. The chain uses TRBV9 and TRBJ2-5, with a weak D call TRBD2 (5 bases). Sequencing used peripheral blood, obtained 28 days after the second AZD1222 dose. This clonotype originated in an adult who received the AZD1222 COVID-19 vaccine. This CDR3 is CASSVGEGGETQYF. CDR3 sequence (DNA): TGTGCCAGCAGCGTAGGTGAGGGTGGGGAGACCCAGTACTTC.